This T cell receptor (beta chain) was captured by sequencing in a study of shared clonotypes between healthy human individuals. Only in-frame clones appear in the TCRdb table, and some are missing; sequencing was by immunoSEQ multiplex PCR. Of approximately 700,000 clones listed, around 78% are singletons. Germline assignment: CDR1 SNHLY and CDR2 FYNNEI. This CDR3 is built from 13 residues. Sample: memory CD4+ T cells sorted from blood. Described subset: CD45RA-negative fraction. The sequence derives from a woman in her thirties in good health. The rearrangement links TRBV2 to TRBJ2-5; D is tentatively TRBD1 or TRBD2 (5 bases each). The end of the DNA fits TRBJ2-7 better, so the J call may be wrong. CDR3 residues: CASSVEGPYEQYF. The CDR3 DNA reads as TGTGCCAGCAGTGTAGAGGGGCCCTACGAGCAGTACTTC.